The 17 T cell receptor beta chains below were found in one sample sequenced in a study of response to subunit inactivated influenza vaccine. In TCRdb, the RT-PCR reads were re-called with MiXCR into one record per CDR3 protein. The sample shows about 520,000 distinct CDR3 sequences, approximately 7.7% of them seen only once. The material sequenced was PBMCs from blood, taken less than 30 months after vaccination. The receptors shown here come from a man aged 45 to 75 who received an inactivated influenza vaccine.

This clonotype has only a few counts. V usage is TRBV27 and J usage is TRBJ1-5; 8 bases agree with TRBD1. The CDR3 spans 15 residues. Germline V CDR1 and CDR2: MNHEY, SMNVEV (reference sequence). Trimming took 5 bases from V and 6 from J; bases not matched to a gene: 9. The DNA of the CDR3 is TGTGCCAGCAGTAGGACGACAGGGGCTCTTCAGCCCCAGCATTTT. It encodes CASSRTTGALQPQHF.

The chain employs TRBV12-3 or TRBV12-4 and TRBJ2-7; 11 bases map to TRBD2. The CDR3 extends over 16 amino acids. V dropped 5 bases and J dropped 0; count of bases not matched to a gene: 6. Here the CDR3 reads CASSAPGTSGSYEQYF. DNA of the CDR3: TGTGCCAGCAGTGCCCCCGGGACTAGCGGCTCCTACGAGCAGTACTTC.

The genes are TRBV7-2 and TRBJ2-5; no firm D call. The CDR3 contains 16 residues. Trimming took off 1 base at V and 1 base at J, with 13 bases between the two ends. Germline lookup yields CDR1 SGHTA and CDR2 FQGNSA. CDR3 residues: CASSLVAPTLQETQYF. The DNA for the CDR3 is TGTGCCAGCAGCTTAGTCGCGCCGACCCTCCAAGAGACCCAGTACTTC.

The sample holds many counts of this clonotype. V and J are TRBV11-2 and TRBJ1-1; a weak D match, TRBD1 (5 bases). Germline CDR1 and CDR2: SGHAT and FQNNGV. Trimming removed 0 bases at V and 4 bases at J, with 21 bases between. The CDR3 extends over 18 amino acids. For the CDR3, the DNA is TGTGCCAGCAGCTTAGAGGTCCGCGTCTGGGGGGGTGGCACTGAAGCTTTCTTT. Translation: CASSLEVRVWGGGTEAFF. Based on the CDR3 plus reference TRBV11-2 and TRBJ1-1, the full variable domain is EAGVAQSPRYKIIEKRQSVAFWCNPISGHATLYWYQQILGQGPKLLIQFQNNGVVDDSQLPKDRFSAERLKGVDSTLKIQPAKLEDSAVYLCASSLEVRVWGGGTEAFFGQGTRLTVV.

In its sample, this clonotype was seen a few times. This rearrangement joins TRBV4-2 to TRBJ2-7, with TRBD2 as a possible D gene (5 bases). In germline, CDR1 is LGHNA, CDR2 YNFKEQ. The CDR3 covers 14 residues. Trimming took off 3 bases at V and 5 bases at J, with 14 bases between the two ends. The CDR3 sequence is CASSHPGKMDEQYF. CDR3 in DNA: TGTGCCAGCAGCCATCCCGGGAAGATGGACGAGCAGTACTTC.

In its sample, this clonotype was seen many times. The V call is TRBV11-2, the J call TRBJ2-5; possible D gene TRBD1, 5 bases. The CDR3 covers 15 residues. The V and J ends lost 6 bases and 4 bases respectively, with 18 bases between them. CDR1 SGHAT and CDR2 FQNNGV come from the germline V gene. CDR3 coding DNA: TGTGCCAGCAGTCCTTATCGCCAGGGAACAGAGACCCAGTACTTC. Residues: CASSPYRQGTETQYF.

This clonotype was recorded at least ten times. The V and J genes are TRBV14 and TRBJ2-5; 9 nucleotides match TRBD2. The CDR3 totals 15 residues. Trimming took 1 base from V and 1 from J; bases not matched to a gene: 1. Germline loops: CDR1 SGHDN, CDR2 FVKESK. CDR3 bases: TGTGCCAGCAGCCAAGGGGGACTAGCCCAAGAGACCCAGTACTTC. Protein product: CASSQGGLAQETQYF.

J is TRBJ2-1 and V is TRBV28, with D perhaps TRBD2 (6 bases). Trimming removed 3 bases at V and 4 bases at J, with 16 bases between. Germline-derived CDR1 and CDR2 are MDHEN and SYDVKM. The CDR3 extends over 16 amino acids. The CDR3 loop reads CASSFVAGRNYNEQFF. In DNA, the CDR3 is TGTGCCAGCAGTTTTGTGGCGGGGAGGAATTACAATGAGCAGTTCTTC.

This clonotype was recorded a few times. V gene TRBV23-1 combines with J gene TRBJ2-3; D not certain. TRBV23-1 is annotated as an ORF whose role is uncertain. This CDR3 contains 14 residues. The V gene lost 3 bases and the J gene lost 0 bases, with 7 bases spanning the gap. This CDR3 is CASSHLHSTDTQYF. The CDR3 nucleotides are TGCGCCAGCAGTCACCTACATAGCACAGATACGCAGTATTTT.

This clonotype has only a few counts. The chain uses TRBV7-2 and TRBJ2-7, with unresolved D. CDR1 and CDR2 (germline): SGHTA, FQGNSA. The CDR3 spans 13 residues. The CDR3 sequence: CASCPRPSNEQYF. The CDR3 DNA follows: TGTGCTAGTTGTCCGAGACCCTCAAACGAGCAGTACTTC. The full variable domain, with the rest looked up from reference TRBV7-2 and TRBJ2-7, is GAGVSQSPSNKVTEKGKDVELRCDPISGHTALYWYRQSLGQGLEFLIYFQGNSAPDKSGLPSDRFSAERTGGSVSTLTIQRTQQEDSAVYLCASCPRPSNEQYFGPGTRLTVT.

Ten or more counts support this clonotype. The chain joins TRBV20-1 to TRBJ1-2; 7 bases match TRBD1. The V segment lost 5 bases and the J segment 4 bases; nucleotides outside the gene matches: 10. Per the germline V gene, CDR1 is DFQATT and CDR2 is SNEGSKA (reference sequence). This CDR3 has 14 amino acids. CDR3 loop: CSAGDRVVGYGYTF. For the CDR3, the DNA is TGCAGTGCTGGCGACAGGGTGGTGGGCTATGGCTACACCTTC.

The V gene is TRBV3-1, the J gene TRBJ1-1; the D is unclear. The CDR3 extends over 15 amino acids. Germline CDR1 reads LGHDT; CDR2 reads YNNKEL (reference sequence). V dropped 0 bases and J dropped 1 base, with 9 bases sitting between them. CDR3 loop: CASSQESQRNTEAFF. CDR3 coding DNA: TGTGCCAGCAGCCAAGAATCCCAGAGGAACACTGAAGCTTTCTTT.

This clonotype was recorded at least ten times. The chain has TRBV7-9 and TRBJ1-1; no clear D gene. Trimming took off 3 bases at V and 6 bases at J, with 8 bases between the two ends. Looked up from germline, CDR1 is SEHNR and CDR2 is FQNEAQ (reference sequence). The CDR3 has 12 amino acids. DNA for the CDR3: TGTGCCAGCAGCTTTTCTGGGGCTGAAGCTTTCTTT. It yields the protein CASSFSGAEAFF.

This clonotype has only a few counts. CDR3 in DNA: TGCGCCAGCAGTTCCCCTCAGCACACCGGGGAGCTGTTTTTT. Its translation is CASSSPQHTGELFF. This chain joins TRBV5-1 and TRBJ2-2; D unclear. V lost 5 bases to trimming and J lost 3 bases, with 11 bases between them. Per the germline V gene, CDR1 is SGHRS and CDR2 is YFSETQ. This CDR3 is 14 amino acids long.

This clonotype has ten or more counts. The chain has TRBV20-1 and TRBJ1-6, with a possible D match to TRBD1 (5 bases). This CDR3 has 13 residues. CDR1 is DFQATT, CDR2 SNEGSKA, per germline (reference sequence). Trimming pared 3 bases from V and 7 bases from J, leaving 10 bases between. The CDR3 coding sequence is TGCAGTGCTAGGGGACTTTCGAATTCACCCCTCCACTTT. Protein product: CSARGLSNSPLHF.

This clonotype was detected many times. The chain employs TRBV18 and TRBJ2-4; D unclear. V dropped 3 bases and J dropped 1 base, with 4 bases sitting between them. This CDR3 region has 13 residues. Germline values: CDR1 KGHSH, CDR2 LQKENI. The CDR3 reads CASSPTAKNIQYF. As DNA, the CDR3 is TGTGCCAGCTCACCCACGGCCAAAAACATTCAGTACTTC.

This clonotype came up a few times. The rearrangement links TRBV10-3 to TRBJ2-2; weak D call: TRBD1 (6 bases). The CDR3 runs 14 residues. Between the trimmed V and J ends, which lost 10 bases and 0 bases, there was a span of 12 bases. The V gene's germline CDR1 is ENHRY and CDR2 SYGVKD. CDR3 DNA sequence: TGTGCCACCGCCGACAGGACGAACACCGGGGAGCTGTTTTTT. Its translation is CATADRTNTGELFF.